Following are 27 T cell receptor beta chains from one sample sequenced in a study of blood T cell repertoires in COVID-19. Sequencing was performed with immunoSEQ multiplex PCR; in TCRdb, only in-frame clones are kept and a portion is missing. Found here are 75,000 or so clones, around four fifths of them singletons; the top ten hold roughly 18%. The material sequenced was peripheral blood. These receptor sequences come from a woman older than 75 with acute or convalescent COVID-19.

The chain uses TRBV7-8 and TRBJ1-5; 9 bases fit TRBD1. Germline lookup yields CDR1 SGHVS and CDR2 FQNEAQ. The V segment lost 1 base and the J segment 3 bases; nucleotides outside the gene matches: 7. The CDR3 runs to 17 residues. CDR3 DNA: TGTGCCAGCAGCTTAGGGGGGACAGGGCTCCTCAATCAGCCCCAGCATTTT. Its translation is CASSLGGTGLLNQPQHF.

This rearrangement joins TRBV29-1 to TRBJ1-2, with a weak D call TRBD1 (6 bases). The length of the CDR3 is 13 residues. Trimming took 6 bases from V and 8 from J, leaving 19 bases between them. Looked up from germline, CDR1 is SQVTM and CDR2 is ANQGSEA. Written as DNA, the CDR3 is TGCAGCGTCGCGGACAGAAACCCGGAGGGCTACACCTTC. Translating it yields CSVADRNPEGYTF.

V and J are TRBV12-3 or TRBV12-4 and TRBJ2-1; tentatively, D is TRBD2 (6 bases). The CDR3 runs 13 residues. The V and J ends lost 2 bases and 10 bases respectively, with 12 bases between them. CDR3 bases: TGTGCCAGCAGTTTAATGGGGAGGTACGAGCAGTTCTTC. It encodes CASSLMGRYEQFF.

The rearrangement uses TRBV3-1 (or the pseudogene TRBV3-2) and TRBJ1-5; no definite D call. V lost 4 bases and J lost 1, with 8 bases in between. This CDR3 region has 14 residues. Germline V gene sequence: CDR1 LGHDT, CDR2 YNNKEL (reference sequence). The DNA for the CDR3 is TGTGCCAGCAGCCTAACAGAGAGCAATCAGCCCCAGCATTTT. It is translated as CASSLTESNQPQHF.

The chain recombines TRBV2 with TRBJ1-2, with D tentatively TRBD1 (6 bases). CDR3 length: 12 residues. V dropped 9 bases and J dropped 4 bases, with 12 bases sitting between them. The germline V gene has CDR1 SNHLY and CDR2 FYNNEI. The CDR3 sequence is CASRQDLYGYTF. For the CDR3, the DNA is TGTGCCAGTCGACAGGACCTCTATGGCTACACCTTC.

V and J are TRBV19 and TRBJ2-3; 12 bases are shared with TRBD2. Germline lookup yields CDR1 LNHDA and CDR2 SQIVND (reference sequence). V lost 5 bases, J lost 0 bases, and 3 bases stayed unmatched. This CDR3 has 16 amino acids. The CDR3 nucleotides read TGTGCCAGTAGTTTCGGGACTAGCGGGAGCACAGATACGCAGTATTTT. Translation gives CASSFGTSGSTDTQYF. The variable domain in full, with the rest retrieved from reference TRBV19 and TRBJ2-3, is DGGITQSPKYLFRKEGQNVTLSCEQNLNHDAMYWYRQDPGQGLRLIYYSQIVNDFQKGDIAEGYSVSREKKESFPLTVTSAQKNPTAFYLCASSFGTSGSTDTQYFGPGTRLTVL.

This rearrangement joins TRBV2 to TRBJ1-6; D perhaps matches TRBD1 (6 bases). The CDR3 extends over 15 amino acids. CDR1 is SNHLY, CDR2 FYNNEI, per germline. V lost 6 bases and J lost 11, with 20 bases in between. In DNA form, the CDR3 reads TGTGCCAGCAGGGCACAGGGACGGGACGGGCCACCCCTCCACTTT. Translation: CASRAQGRDGPPLHF.

The genes are TRBV27 and TRBJ2-3, with 7 bases lining up with TRBD1. The CDR3 sequence is 15 residues long. Germline CDR1 and CDR2: MNHEY and SMNVEV (reference sequence). V lost 0 bases and J lost 1; bases outside the gene matches: 1. The CDR3, as DNA: TGTGCCAGCAGTTTATCGGGGACAGGCACAGATACGCAGTATTTT. Translating gives CASSLSGTGTDTQYF.

This rearrangement joins TRBV9 to TRBJ1-3, with 7 bases identical to TRBD1. Germline lookup yields CDR1 SGDLS and CDR2 YYNGEE. V gave up 3 bases and J gave up 4 bases; unmatched junction bases: 4. This CDR3 is 14 amino acids long. DNA of the CDR3: TGTGCCAGCAGCGGGACAGGTACCGGAAACACCATATATTTT. It encodes CASSGTGTGNTIYF.

The rearrangement joins TRBV11-2 to TRBJ2-5, with TRBD2 matching 7 bases. The CDR3 has 15 residues. The ends lost 1 base at V and 5 bases at J; junction bases unmatched: 7. Germline V gene sequence: CDR1 SGHAT, CDR2 FQNNGV. CDR3 nucleotides: TGTGCCAGCAGCTTAGCTGGACTAGTCATGGAGACCCAGTACTTC. Translated: CASSLAGLVMETQYF.

The chain uses TRBV7-9 and TRBJ2-3; possible D gene TRBD2, 6 bases. V lost 1 base to trimming and J lost 0 bases, with 11 bases between them. Looked up from germline, CDR1 is SEHNR and CDR2 is FQNEAQ (reference sequence). The CDR3 loop spans 16 amino acids. The CDR3 DNA sequence: TGTGCCAGCAGCTTAGGTCCGGCGGGGAGCACAGATACGCAGTATTTT. This codes for CASSLGPAGSTDTQYF.

This chain links TRBV5-4 with TRBJ2-3, with 7 positions matching TRBD2. Trimming at V came to 4 bases and at J to 4 bases, leaving 15 bases not matched to a gene. Germline CDR1 is SGHNT and CDR2 is YYREEE (reference sequence). The CDR3 covers 17 residues. CDR3 amino acids: CASSLPTSGKGADTQYF. CDR3 nucleotides: TGTGCCAGCAGCCTGCCTACGAGCGGGAAAGGCGCAGATACGCAGTATTTT.

The chain links TRBV3-1 (or the pseudogene TRBV3-2) to TRBJ2-2; D uncertain. The CDR3 extends over 16 amino acids. The ends were cut back, 1 base at V and 0 bases at J, with 9 bases in the middle. Germline CDR1 is LGHDT and CDR2 is YNNKEL (reference sequence). CDR3: CASSQGGSPNTGELFF. CDR3 bases: TGTGCCAGCAGCCAAGGAGGTAGCCCGAACACCGGGGAGCTGTTTTTT.

The chain joins TRBV5-5 to TRBJ2-7; D may be TRBD1 (5 bases). Trimming removed 0 bases from V and 1 base from J, with 8 bases in between. The CDR3 is made up of 14 amino acids. The V gene's germline CDR1 is SGHKS and CDR2 YYEKEE (reference sequence). The CDR3 nucleotides read TGTGCCAGCAGCTTGGGGGGCGGATCCTACGAGCAGTACTTC. Protein: CASSLGGGSYEQYF.

The genes are TRBV11-2 and TRBJ2-3, with TRBD2 matching over 9 bases. Trimming at V came to 5 bases and at J to 2 bases, leaving 8 bases not matched to a gene. The CDR3 extends over 16 amino acids. CDR1 SGHAT and CDR2 FQNNGV come from the germline V gene. The CDR3 region is CASSAVAGALTDTQYF. The CDR3 DNA sequence: TGTGCCAGCAGCGCGGTAGCGGGGGCGCTCACAGATACGCAGTATTTT.

V is TRBV10-2 and J is TRBJ2-1; 7 bases align to TRBD2. V lost 0 bases to trimming and J lost 8 bases; unmatched junction nucleotides: 10. Per germline, CDR1 WSHSY and CDR2 SAAADI. This CDR3 is 16 amino acids long. The CDR3 here is CASSESGRERSHEQFF. CDR3 DNA: TGCGCCAGCAGTGAGTCTGGGCGGGAGAGGTCCCATGAGCAGTTCTTC.

The chain has TRBV6-6 and TRBJ2-7, with a weak D call TRBD1 (5 bases). Between the trimmed V and J ends, which lost 0 bases and 4 bases, there was a span of 7 bases. CDR3 length equals 13 residues. Looked up from germline, CDR1 is MNHNY and CDR2 is SVGAGI (reference sequence). The CDR3 DNA reads TGTGCCAGCAGTTACTCGGGGCCTTACGAGCAGTACTTC. Protein product: CASSYSGPYEQYF.

The rearrangement links TRBV5-4 to TRBJ2-2; D remains unclear. Trimming cost V 7 bases and J 4 bases, with 14 bases left between them. The CDR3 spans 14 residues. CDR1 and CDR2 from the germline V gene are SGHNT and YYREEE (reference sequence). CDR3 coding DNA: TGTGCCAGCCAGGTTGAGTTGAGCACCGGGGAGCTGTTTTTT. The encoded protein is CASQVELSTGELFF.

The V call is TRBV29-1, the J call TRBJ1-1; 8 nucleotides match TRBD1. The CDR3 loop spans 13 amino acids. The V gene's germline CDR1 is SQVTM and CDR2 ANQGSEA. V lost 7 bases, J lost 3 bases, and 7 bases stayed unmatched. DNA of the CDR3: TGCAGCGGGGGACAGGCCCCAGACACTGAAGCTTTCTTT. Protein product: CSGGQAPDTEAFF. Filled out from reference TRBV29-1 and TRBJ1-1, the complete variable domain reads SAVISQKPSRDICQRGTSLTIQCQVDSQVTMMFWYRQQPGQSLTLIATANQGSEATYESGFVIDKFPISRPNLTFSTLTVSNMSPEDSSIYLCSGGQAPDTEAFFGQGTRLTVV.

This chain uses TRBV5-1 with TRBJ2-2; D is perhaps TRBD1 (5 bases). The CDR3 has 15 amino acids. The V end was cut by 0 bases, the J end by 1 base, with 7 bases between. CDR1 and CDR2 from the germline V gene are SGHRS and YFSETQ. This chain's CDR3 is CASSLVGVNTGELFF. CDR3 DNA: TGCGCCAGCAGCTTGGTAGGGGTGAACACCGGGGAGCTGTTTTTT.

This chain joins TRBV6-5 and TRBJ2-6; TRBD1 matches 8 bases. V trimming: 6 bases; J trimming: 1 base; junction bases outside the gene matches: 2. This CDR3 is built from 15 residues. Germline V gene data show CDR1 as MNHEY and CDR2 as SVGAGI. The DNA for the CDR3 is TGTGCCAGCAGACGGACAGGGTCTGGGGCCAACGTCCTGACTTTC. The encoded protein is CASRRTGSGANVLTF.

Comments on this clone: The sample carries other DNA sequences with the same CDR3. The chain is built from TRBV5-1 and TRBJ2-1, with 9 bases matching TRBD2. The V gene end was trimmed by 9 bases and the J gene end by 8 bases; junction bases not matched to a gene: 18. The length of the CDR3 is 16 residues. Per the germline V gene, CDR1 is SGHRS and CDR2 is YFSETQ. CDR3 residues: CATGRGREGRLDEQFF. The CDR3, as DNA: TGCGCCACAGGTCGGGGGCGGGAGGGCCGCTTGGATGAGCAGTTCTTC.

This clone showed up just a few times. The chain has TRBV27 and TRBJ1-4; no reliable D call. CDR3 length: 22 residues. Per the germline V gene, CDR1 is MNHEY and CDR2 is SMNVEV (reference sequence). The V end was cut by 0 bases, the J end by 0 bases, with 26 bases between. The chain's CDR3 is CASSLSSYAGSVAAATNEKLFF. The DNA of the CDR3 is TGTGCCAGCAGTTTATCGAGCTACGCCGGCAGCGTAGCGGCGGCAACTAATGAAAAACTGTTTTTT.

The genes are TRBV6-1 and TRBJ2-1, with 8 bases that match TRBD2. Per germline, CDR1 MNHNS and CDR2 SASEGT. V lost 2 bases to trimming and J lost 8 bases; unmatched junction nucleotides: 23. The CDR3 has 20 amino acids. The CDR3 nucleotides read TGTGCCAGCAGTGAACCCCTCGCGAGCGGGAGCTCCCGTTTATTGTATGAGCAGTTCTTC. This codes for CASSEPLASGSSRLLYEQFF.

DNA of the CDR3: TGTGCCAGCAGCTTAATTCCTTGGGAGGGAACTTACAATGAGCAGTTCTTC. Its protein is CASSLIPWEGTYNEQFF. The chain recombines TRBV7-3 with TRBJ2-1; the match to TRBD2 covers 7 bases. The CDR3 is 17 amino acids. From germline, CDR1 is SGHTA and CDR2 FQGTGA. The J segment lost 4 bases and the V segment lost 1 base, leaving 10 bases of the junction unmatched.

The rearrangement uses TRBV9 and TRBJ2-5; D uncertain. V dropped 1 base and J dropped 5 bases, with 9 bases sitting between them. The CDR3 is 13 amino acids. Per the germline V gene, CDR1 is SGDLS and CDR2 is YYNGEE. This CDR3 is CASSVLGQETQYF. The DNA for the CDR3 is TGTGCCAGCAGCGTACTTGGTCAGGAGACCCAGTACTTC.

The J gene is TRBJ2-7, the V gene TRBV10-2; TRBD1 aligns across 7 bases. The CDR3 is 14 amino acids. After removal of 7 bases from V and 3 bases from J, the junction contained 9 bases not matched to a gene. The germline CDR1 and CDR2 sequences are WSHSY and SAAADI. CDR3 loop: CASKPRDRVYEQYF. CDR3 nucleotides: TGCGCCAGCAAACCCCGGGACAGAGTCTACGAGCAGTACTTC.